A single sample gave rise to the 23 T cell receptor beta chains below, sequenced in a study of post-analysis software for immune sequencing data. General study points: TRBV5-6, TRBV5-1 and TRBV20-1 were among a handful of TRBV segments more frequent in patients than controls.

No antigen has been assigned to these receptors. Unique molecular identifiers had been added to the TCR beta cDNA libraries. TCRdb re-called the PCR reads with MiXCR, one entry per CDR3 protein. There are 400,000 to 500,000 distinct CDR3 sequences in the sample; more than 30% occur only once, and about 8% lies in the top ten. Sample: blood. Source of these receptors: a girl aged 2 to 10 with multiple sclerosis.

This clonotype was observed a few times. The chain couples TRBV20-1 to TRBJ1-1, with TRBD1 identical over 12 bases. The V segment lost 5 bases and the J segment 6 bases; nucleotides outside the gene matches: 10. CDR1 is DFQATT, CDR2 SNEGSKA, per germline (reference sequence). This CDR3 spans 15 amino acids. The CDR3 is CSAEYRDRGLAEAFF. CDR3 DNA: TGCAGTGCTGAATACCGGGACAGGGGGCTGGCTGAAGCTTTCTTT.

The chain is built from TRBV20-1 and TRBJ1-1; TRBD1 aligns across 7 bases. With V trimmed by 6 bases and J by 0 bases, 4 bases remained unmatched. Germline CDR1 DFQATT, CDR2 SNEGSKA (reference sequence). This CDR3 comprises 13 residues. The CDR3 loop reads CSADRPMNTEAFF. The CDR3 nucleotides are TGCAGTGCGGACAGGCCTATGAACACTGAAGCTTTCTTT.

The chain has TRBV5-5 and TRBJ1-2, with TRBD1 as a possible D gene (5 bases). Germline assignment: CDR1 SGHKS and CDR2 YYEKEE (reference sequence). Trimming removed 5 bases from V and 6 bases from J, with 20 bases in between. The CDR3 runs to 15 residues. The CDR3 DNA is TGTGCCAGCAGTTTGAGCCGGGACCCCCAAAATGGCTACACCTTC. This translates into CASSLSRDPQNGYTF.

This clonotype was seen more than once but under ten times. The chain carries TRBV9 and TRBJ2-7; tentative D call: TRBD2 (5 bases). V lost 3 bases and J lost 7, with 14 bases in between. The CDR3 consists of 13 residues. The germline V gene encodes CDR1 SGDLS and CDR2 YYNGEE. CDR3 nucleotides: TGTGCCAGCAGCGGGGCTAGCTCCGGTGAGCAGTACTTC. This encodes CASSGASSGEQYF.

This clonotype was found a few times. V usage is TRBV7-3 and J usage is TRBJ2-1; D is perhaps TRBD2 (5 bases). CDR3 size: 15 residues. Trimming took 4 bases from V and 2 from J, leaving 12 bases between them. Germline V CDR1 and CDR2: SGHTA, FQGTGA. CDR3 sequence reads: CASSSGGYPYNEQFF. In DNA, the CDR3 is TGTGCCAGCAGCTCTGGCGGGTACCCCTACAATGAGCAGTTCTTC. Full variable domain (remainder filled in from reference TRBV7-3 and TRBJ2-1): GAGVSQTPSNKVTEKGKYVELRCDPISGHTALYWYRQSLGQGPEFLIYFQGTGAADDSGLPNDRFFAVRPEGSVSTLKIQRTERGDSAVYLCASSSGGYPYNEQFFGPGTRLTVL.

The J gene is TRBJ2-2, the V gene TRBV10-3; 10 bases fit TRBD2. Germline CDR1 ENHRY, CDR2 SYGVKD. Trimming at V came to 2 bases and at J to 3 bases, leaving 6 bases not matched to a gene. The CDR3 sequence is 17 residues long. CDR3 loop: CAISERLAGVDTGELFF. In DNA, the CDR3 is TGTGCCATCAGTGAGCGGCTAGCGGGAGTGGACACCGGGGAGCTGTTTTTT.

The chain carries TRBV7-8 and TRBJ1-2, with a tentative D call TRBD1 (6 bases). Germline values: CDR1 SGHVS, CDR2 FQNEAQ. V was clipped by 2 bases and J by 7 bases, with 11 bases between them. The CDR3 covers 13 residues. DNA for the CDR3: TGTGCCAGCAGCTTAACAGGGAGAAGTGGCTACACCTTC. Amino acids: CASSLTGRSGYTF.

This clonotype was seen many times. V gene TRBV5-1 combines with J gene TRBJ1-2; unclear D gene. The CDR3 runs to 14 residues. The germline gives CDR1 SGHRS, CDR2 YFSETQ. Trimming took 0 bases from V and 2 from J, leaving 8 bases between them. CDR3 sequence: CASSLAVGNYGYTF. The DNA for the CDR3 is TGCGCCAGCAGCTTGGCCGTCGGAAACTATGGCTACACCTTC.

The gene calls are TRBV6-5 and TRBJ1-2; a weak D match, TRBD1 (5 bases). The V end was cut by 5 bases, the J end by 0 bases, with 16 bases between. Germline CDR1 MNHEY, CDR2 SVGAGI. CDR3 length: 16 residues. The CDR3 loop reads CASSRAWDRPNYGYTF. CDR3 DNA: TGTGCCAGCAGTCGCGCTTGGGACCGACCTAACTATGGCTACACCTTC.

This chain joins TRBV2 and TRBJ2-5; 13 positions agree with TRBD2. J was trimmed by 2 bases and V by 11 bases; bases with no gene match: 17. The CDR3 is 18 amino acids. Germline lookup yields CDR1 SNHLY and CDR2 FYNNEI. CDR3 nucleotides: TGTGCCGGCAAGCGATCTGGACTAGCGGGGGCCTATCAAGAGACCCAGTACTTC. This encodes CAGKRSGLAGAYQETQYF.

The table lists this clonotype with a few counts. The chain is built from TRBV5-1 and TRBJ2-7; 8 nucleotides agree with TRBD2. Germline trimming cut 2 bases from V and 3 bases from J; bases unmatched to any gene: 7. The CDR3 spans 15 residues. Germline assignment: CDR1 SGHRS and CDR2 YFSETQ. CDR3 sequence reads: CASSLLAEIDYEQYF. CDR3 bases: TGCGCCAGCAGCTTACTAGCGGAAATAGACTACGAGCAGTACTTC.

This clonotype was seen more than once but under ten times. The CDR3 DNA sequence: TGCAGCGTTGTCCCCGATATGAACACTGAAGCTTTCTTT. Translation: CSVVPDMNTEAFF. The rearrangement links TRBV29-1 to TRBJ1-1; D not resolved. V shed 4 bases and J shed 0 bases, with 9 bases lying between them. CDR3 length equals 13 residues. Germline V lookup: CDR1 SQVTM, CDR2 ANQGSEA. The full variable domain, with the rest looked up from reference TRBV29-1 and TRBJ1-1, is SAVISQKPSRDICQRGTSLTIQCQVDSQVTMMFWYRQQPGQSLTLIATANQGSEATYESGFVIDKFPISRPNLTFSTLTVSNMSPEDSSIYLCSVVPDMNTEAFFGQGTRLTVV.

This clonotype was counted only a few times. This chain connects TRBV5-1 to TRBJ2-7; D is perhaps TRBD2 (5 bases). CDR1 is SGHRS, CDR2 YFSETQ, per germline. V was shortened by 1 base and J by 3 bases, with 11 bases between the two germline ends. The CDR3 spans 14 residues. CDR3: CASSLSDGDYEQYF. The CDR3 DNA sequence: TGCGCCAGCAGCTTGTCGGACGGGGACTACGAGCAGTACTTC.

The sample holds a few counts of this clonotype. The genes are TRBV4-3 and TRBJ2-7; D call uncertain. Germline V gives CDR1 LGHNA, CDR2 YSLEER. The CDR3 totals 13 residues. Trimming stripped 4 bases from V and 3 bases from J, with 10 bases between. The chain's CDR3 is CASSLHRDYEQYF. The DNA for the CDR3 is TGCGCCAGCAGCCTGCATAGGGACTACGAGCAGTACTTC.

The chain links TRBV6-6 to TRBJ1-1, with TRBD1 identical over 10 bases. This CDR3 region has 15 residues. Germline assignment: CDR1 MNHNY and CDR2 SVGAGI (reference sequence). V lost 6 bases and J lost 1; bases outside the gene matches: 5. The CDR3 spells CASRGGTGANTEAFF. CDR3 sequence (DNA): TGTGCCAGCAGGGGGGGGACAGGGGCGAACACTGAAGCTTTCTTT.

This clonotype was observed a handful of times. A read error may produce the germline difference seen at one junction end. The CDR3 here is CASSVGTGRSNERFF. As DNA, the CDR3 is TGTGCCAGCAGCGTCGGGACAGGGCGTAGTAATGAGCGGTTCTTC. V is TRBV7-9 and J is TRBJ2-1; the match to TRBD1 covers 9 bases. CDR1 is SEHNR and CDR2 is FQNEAQ in the germline V gene (reference sequence). The CDR3 covers 15 residues. The complete variable domain, with remaining parts taken from reference TRBV7-9 and TRBJ2-1, reads DTGVSQNPRHKITKRGQNVTFRCDPISEHNRLYWYRQTLGQGPEFLTYFQNEAQLEKSRLLSDRFSAERPKGSFSTLEIQRTEQGDSAMYLCASSVGTGRSNERFFGPGTRLTVL.

The chain links TRBV7-3 to TRBJ1-3; weak D call: TRBD1 (5 bases). The CDR3 has 15 amino acids. CDR1 is SGHTA, CDR2 FQGTGA, per germline. V lost 5 bases and J 2 bases, leaving 13 bases between the germline ends. The CDR3 DNA follows: TGTGCCAGCAGCCCCAGAGGGGATCCTGGAAACACCATATATTTT. This translates into CASSPRGDPGNTIYF.

The CDR3 DNA follows: TGTGCCAGCAGCCTCGGGGACTGGGGGCCAGATACGCAGTATTTT. This encodes CASSLGDWGPDTQYF. The chain uses TRBV3-1 and TRBJ2-3, with D perhaps given as TRBD1 or TRBD2 (6 bases each). Trimming shortened V by 4 bases and J by 4 bases, and 15 bases separated the two germline ends. The CDR3 consists of 15 residues. Germline loops: CDR1 LGHDT, CDR2 YNNKEL (reference sequence).

This clonotype appeared a few times. The J gene is TRBJ2-1, the V gene TRBV28, with 7 bases matching TRBD1. From germline, CDR1 is MDHEN and CDR2 SYDVKM. The ends lost 2 bases at V and 6 bases at J; junction bases unmatched: 1. The length of the CDR3 is 13 residues. CDR3 coding DNA: TGTGCCAGCAGTTTAGACAGGGCCAATGAGCAGTTCTTC. This codes for CASSLDRANEQFF. The full variable domain, with the rest looked up from reference TRBV28 and TRBJ2-1, is DVKVTQSSRYLVKRTGEKVFLECVQDMDHENMFWYRQDPGLGLRLIYFSYDVKMKEKGDIPEGYSVSREKKERFSLILESASTNQTSMYLCASSLDRANEQFFGPGTRLTVL.

V and J are TRBV6-2 or TRBV6-3 and TRBJ2-7, with TRBD2 matching 13 bases. The CDR3 has 15 amino acids. The germline V gene has CDR1 MNHEY and CDR2 SVGEGT. V lost 6 bases to trimming and J lost 3 bases; unmatched junction nucleotides: 5. DNA of the CDR3: TGTGCCAGCAGCAACGGACTAGCGGGAGTCTACGAGCAGTACTTC. Translated: CASSNGLAGVYEQYF.

This clonotype was counted between two and nine times. The V and J genes are TRBV6-6 and TRBJ1-6; perhaps TRBD1 as D (5 bases). CDR1 and CDR2 from the germline V gene are MNHNY and SVGAGI (reference sequence). V shed 0 bases and J shed 8 bases, with 11 bases lying between them. CDR3 length: 15 amino acids. DNA of the CDR3: TGTGCCAGCAGTTACTCCGAGGGGAGGGATTCACCCCTCCACTTT. Its protein product is CASSYSEGRDSPLHF.

J is TRBJ1-2 and V is TRBV6-1; TRBD1 aligns across 7 bases. The V gene's germline CDR1 is MNHNS and CDR2 SASEGT. The ends lost 8 bases at V and 8 bases at J; junction bases unmatched: 11. The CDR3 length is 13 residues. The CDR3 reads CASQTNRGGGYTF. Written as DNA, the CDR3 is TGTGCCAGCCAAACGAACAGGGGAGGCGGCTACACCTTC.

The gene calls are TRBV4-2 and TRBJ2-5, with 10 bases identical to TRBD2. The CDR3 totals 16 residues. From germline, CDR1 is LGHNA and CDR2 YNFKEQ. The V and J ends lost 4 bases and 1 base, in that order; junction bases with no gene match: 6. CDR3 region: CASSPGLAAIQETQYF. As DNA, the CDR3 is TGTGCCAGCAGCCCTGGACTAGCGGCGATCCAAGAGACCCAGTACTTC.